A selection of T cell receptor beta chains follows, all from one sample in a study of graft-versus-host responses after intestinal transplantation. Their antigens remain unidentified. Profiled with immunoSEQ multiplex PCR; TCRdb holds only in-frame clones, not every one. The profile covers about 100,000 clones, with roughly 90% appearing a single time and more than 0.75% taken by the ten largest. The sample here was unstimulated CD4+ T cells sorted from spleen or lymph node cells, taken before transplant. The source is a human donor who was the organ donor for an intestinal transplant. CDR3s include the opening cysteine and the closing phenylalanine or tryptophan. The D gene is left open where the match is weak. Not all rows give a size; the values are once, few, many and, for expanded clones, a class.

clone_size d_call j_call v_call cdr3_aa cdr3_nt
NA NA TRBJ1-5 TRBV18 CASSSGYQPQHF TGTGCCAGCTCCTCTGGATATCAGCCCCAGCATTTT
NA TRBD2 TRBJ2-7 TRBV30 CASGLAYEQYF TGTGCCTCCGGACTAGCGTACGAGCAGTACTTC
NA TRBD1 TRBJ1-6 TRBV7-9 CASSTEYDRDRYSPLHF TGTGCCAGCAGTACCGAGTACGACCGGGACAGGTATTCACCCCTCCACTTT
NA NA TRBJ1-1 TRBV30 CAWSLTLGGGTEAFF TGTGCCTGGAGTCTAACGTTGGGGGGGGGCACTGAAGCTTTCTTT
once NA TRBJ2-1 TRBV9 CASSASNRNEQFF TGTGCCAGCAGCGCCTCGAACAGAAATGAGCAGTTCTTC
NA TRBD1 TRBJ2-3 TRBV5-1 CASSPQGAPDTQYF TGCGCCAGCAGCCCTCAGGGGGCGCCGGATACGCAGTATTTT
once TRBD1 TRBJ1-5 TRBV19 CATAGDRGNNQPQHF TGTGCCACCGCGGGAGACAGGGGAAACAATCAGCCCCAGCATTTT
NA NA TRBJ2-2 TRBV5-1 CASSFLGTDTGELFF TGCGCCAGCAGCTTCTTAGGGACGGACACCGGGGAGCTGTTTTTT
NA NA TRBJ1-3 TRBV19 CASSPRRFSGNTIYF TGTGCCAGTAGTCCCCGACGGTTCTCTGGAAACACCATATATTTT
NA TRBD1 TRBJ1-6 TRBV7-2 CASSLVPGGSGHSPLHF TGTGCCAGCAGCTTAGTCCCAGGGGGCTCGGGGCATTCACCCCTCCACTTT
NA TRBD1 TRBJ1-2 TRBV2 CASQTTTGVGYTF TGTGCCAGCCAAACGACGACAGGGGTCGGCTACACCTTC
NA NA TRBJ2-3 TRBV19 CASSIREAGRTDTQYF TGTGCCAGTAGTATACGAGAGGCGGGGCGCACAGATACGCAGTATTTT
NA NA TRBJ1-1 TRBV6-1 CASSPRAWTEAFF TGTGCCAGCAGTCCCAGGGCTTGGACTGAAGCTTTCTTT
NA TRBD2 TRBJ2-1 TRBV4-1 CASSPSTSGGYNEQFF TGCGCCAGCAGCCCAAGTACTAGCGGGGGTTACAATGAGCAGTTCTTC
NA NA TRBJ1-2 TRBV7-9 CASSSGLYGYTF TGTGCCAGCAGCTCGGGACTCTATGGCTACACCTTC
NA NA TRBJ1-2 TRBV7-9 CATRSRDGYTF TGTGCCACCCGCTCCAGGGATGGCTACACCTTC
NA NA TRBJ2-7 TRBV15 CATSRRTSTDEQYF TGTGCCACCAGCAGACGGACGTCCACGGACGAGCAGTACTTC
once NA TRBJ1-2 TRBV19 CASSTAGAIYGYTF TGTGCCAGTTCCACGGCGGGTGCTATCTATGGCTACACCTTC